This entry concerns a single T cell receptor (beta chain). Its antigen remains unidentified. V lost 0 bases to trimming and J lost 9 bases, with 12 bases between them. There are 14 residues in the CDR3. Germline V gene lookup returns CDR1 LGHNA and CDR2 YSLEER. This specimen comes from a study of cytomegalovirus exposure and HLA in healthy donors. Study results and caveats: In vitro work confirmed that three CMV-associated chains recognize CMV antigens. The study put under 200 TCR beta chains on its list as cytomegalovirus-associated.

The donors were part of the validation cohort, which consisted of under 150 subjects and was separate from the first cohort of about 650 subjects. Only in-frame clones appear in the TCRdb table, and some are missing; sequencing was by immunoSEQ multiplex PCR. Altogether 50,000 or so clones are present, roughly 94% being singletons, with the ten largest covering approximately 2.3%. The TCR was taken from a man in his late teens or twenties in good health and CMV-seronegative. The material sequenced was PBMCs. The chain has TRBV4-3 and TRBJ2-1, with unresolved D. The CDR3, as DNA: TGCGCCAGCAGCCAAGATCGTCACGGTGGTGAGCAGTTCTTC. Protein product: CASSQDRHGGEQFF.